This T cell receptor (beta chain) stems from a study of blood T cell repertoires in COVID-19. Study-wide background: Nucleic acid was either cDNA or gDNA, and it came from T cells, B-cell-depleted T cells, or PBMCs.

About this clone itself: The junction shows a germline mismatch at one end, possibly a read error.

Clones were sequenced by immunoSEQ multiplex PCR, and TCRdb holds only the in-frame ones, with some missing. This sample has 350,000 to 500,000 clones, with approximately 90% found just once. Germline V lookup: CDR1 SEHNR, CDR2 FQNEAQ (reference sequence). The CDR3 contains 15 residues. Participant ages covered about 18 to 95 years across 24 US areas. The sequence derives from a woman between 18 and 30 years old who had been exposed to COVID-19. This chain joins TRBV7-9 and TRBJ1-1, with 7 nucleotides matching TRBD1. The material sequenced was PBMCs or T cells enriched from blood (not recorded which). The CDR3 protein is CASSSNTGVNAEAFF. CDR3 nucleotide sequence: TGTGCCAGCAGCTCCAACACAGGGGTGAACGCTGAAGCTTTCTTT. Full variable domain (outside the CDR3, taken from reference TRBV7-9 and TRBJ1-1): DTGVSQNPRHKITKRGQNVTFRCDPISEHNRLYWYRQTLGQGPEFLTYFQNEAQLEKSRLLSDRFSAERPKGSFSTLEIQRTEQGDSAMYLCASSSNTGVNAEAFFGQGTRLTVV.